The T cell receptor beta chain described here comes from a study of vaccination effects on CD4 cells after COVID-19. Looking at the study overall: Participants were vaccinated with two doses of either the BNT162b2 or mRNA-1273 vaccine. They grew some 1.9 million PBMC in each well, adding 9.5 to 10 IU/ml IL-2 and around 9.6 ug/ml peptides. Broader study findings: Vaccine-induced clones in healthy vaccinees cross-reacted with common cold coronaviruses in only 1 of 255 cases.

Following 10 days of culture, CD4+ T cells were isolated. Nobody among the vaccine recipients had prior SARS-CoV-2 infection (nucleocapsid antibodies were negative). V dropped 5 bases and J dropped 4 bases, with 12 bases sitting between them. The V gene's germline CDR1 is SEHNR and CDR2 FQNEAQ (reference sequence). The CDR3 consists of 13 residues. The repertoire was sequenced with immunoSEQ multiplex PCR; TCRdb's copy has only in-frame clones and lacks some. The sample records fewer than 75,000 clones, around 77% being singletons. This clone was observed a handful of times. The target antigen is unknown.

The source is a human donor who received a COVID-19 vaccine. The chain carries TRBV7-9 and TRBJ2-7, with D possibly being TRBD2 (6 bases). The specimen comprised CD4+ T cells from PBMCs cultured without peptide, sampled before COVID-19 vaccination. The CDR3 spells CASSASGGYEQYV. DNA for the CDR3: TGTGCCAGCAGCGCCTCCGGAGGGTACGAGCAGTACGTC.